The following is a TCR beta chain sequence with its context. Its antigen is as yet unknown. The CDR3 length is 11 residues. The V gene's germline CDR1 is SQVTM and CDR2 ANQGSEA. Trimming took 5 bases from V and 6 from J; bases not matched to a gene: 3. PCR employed 60 Vbeta and 13 Jbeta primers. Profiling relied on immunoSEQ multiplex PCR, and the TCRdb table lists in-frame clones only, not all of them. The table has roughly 120,000 clones, about 69% seen once. This record comes from a study of cytomegalovirus exposure and HLA in healthy donors. Findings and caveats of the study: Using the classifier, cytomegalovirus status was reportedly diagnosed with high specificity and sensitivity.

The sequence was collected from a woman aged 18-29 years in good health and CMV-seronegative. The V and J genes are TRBV29-1 and TRBJ1-2; 7 positions agree with TRBD1. Sequencing was done on a sample of PBMCs. The CDR3 here is CSVFRGDGYTF. CDR3 sequence (DNA): TGCAGCGTTTTCAGGGGGGATGGCTACACCTTC.